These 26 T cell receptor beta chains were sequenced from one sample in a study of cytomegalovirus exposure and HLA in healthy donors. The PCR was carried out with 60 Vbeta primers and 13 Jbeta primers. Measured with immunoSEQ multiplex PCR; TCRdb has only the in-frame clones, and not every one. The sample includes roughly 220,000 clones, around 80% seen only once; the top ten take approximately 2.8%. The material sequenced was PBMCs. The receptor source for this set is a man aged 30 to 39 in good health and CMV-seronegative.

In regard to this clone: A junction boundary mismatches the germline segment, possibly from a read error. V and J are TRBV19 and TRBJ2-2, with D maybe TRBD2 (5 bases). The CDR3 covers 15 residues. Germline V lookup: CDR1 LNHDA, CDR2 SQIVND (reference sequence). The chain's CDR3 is CASNIDPGLVGELFF. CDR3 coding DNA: TGTGCCAGTAATATAGATCCGGGGTTAGTCGGGGAGCTGTTTTTT.

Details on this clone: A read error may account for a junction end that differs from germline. This CDR3 is CASSRRGLRNTRELFF. CDR3 sequence (DNA): TGTGCCAGCAGCCGGAGGGGACTGCGGAACACCAGGGAGCTGTTTTTT. The chain uses TRBV28 and TRBJ2-2; D might be TRBD2 (6 bases). Per the germline V gene, CDR1 is MDHEN and CDR2 is SYDVKM. This CDR3 region has 16 residues.

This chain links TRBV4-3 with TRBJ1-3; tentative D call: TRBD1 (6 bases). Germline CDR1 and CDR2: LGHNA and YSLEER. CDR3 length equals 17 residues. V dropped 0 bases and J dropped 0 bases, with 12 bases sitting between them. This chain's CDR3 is CASSQEAQGLSGNTIYF. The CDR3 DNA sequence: TGCGCCAGCAGCCAAGAAGCCCAGGGGCTCTCTGGAAACACCATATATTTT.

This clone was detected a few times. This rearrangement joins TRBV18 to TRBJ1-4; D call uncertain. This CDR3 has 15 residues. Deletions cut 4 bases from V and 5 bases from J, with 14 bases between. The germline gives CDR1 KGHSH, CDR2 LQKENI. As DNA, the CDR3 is TGTGCCAGCTCACTCACTACTGGGAGCAATGAAAAACTGTTTTTT. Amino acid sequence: CASSLTTGSNEKLFF. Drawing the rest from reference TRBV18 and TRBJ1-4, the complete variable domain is NAGVMQNPRHLVRRRGQEARLRCSPMKGHSHVYWYRQLPEEGLKFMVYLQKENIIDESGMPKERFSAEFPKEGPSILRIQQVVRGDSAAYFCASSLTTGSNEKLFFGSGTQLSVL.

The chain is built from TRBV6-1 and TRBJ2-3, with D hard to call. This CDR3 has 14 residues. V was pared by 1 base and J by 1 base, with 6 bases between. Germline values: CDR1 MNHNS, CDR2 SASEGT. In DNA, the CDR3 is TGTGCCAGCAGTGAAGGGTCGGGCACAGATACGCAGTATTTT. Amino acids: CASSEGSGTDTQYF.

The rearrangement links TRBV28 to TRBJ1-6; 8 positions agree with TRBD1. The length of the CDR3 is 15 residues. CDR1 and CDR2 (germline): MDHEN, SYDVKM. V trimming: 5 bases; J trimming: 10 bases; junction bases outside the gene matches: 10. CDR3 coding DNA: TGTGCCAGCAGTCAGGGGGCGCCGGCTCGGTCACCCCTCCACTTT. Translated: CASSQGAPARSPLHF.

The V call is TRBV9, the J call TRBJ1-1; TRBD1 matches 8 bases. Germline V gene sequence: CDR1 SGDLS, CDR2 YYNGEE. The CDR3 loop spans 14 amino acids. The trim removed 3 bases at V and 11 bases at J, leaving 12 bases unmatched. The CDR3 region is CASSALRTGRRAFF. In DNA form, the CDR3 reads TGTGCCAGCAGCGCCCTAAGGACAGGGCGGAGGGCTTTCTTT.

The chain's CDR3 is CASSQDRGGVNNSPLHF. CDR3 nucleotide sequence: TGCGCCAGCAGCCAAGATCGGGGGGGCGTTAATAATTCACCCCTCCACTTT. This sequence joins TRBV4-3 and TRBJ1-6; a weak D match, TRBD1 (6 bases). With 0 bases removed from V and 5 bases from J, the gap between germline ends came to 14 bases. The CDR3 totals 17 residues. The germline gives CDR1 LGHNA, CDR2 YSLEER.

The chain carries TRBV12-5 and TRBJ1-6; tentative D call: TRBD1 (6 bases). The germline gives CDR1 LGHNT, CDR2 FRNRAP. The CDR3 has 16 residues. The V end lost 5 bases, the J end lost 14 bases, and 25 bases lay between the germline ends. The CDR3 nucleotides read TGTGCTAGTGGTCGTGGTAGGGGGGGGGTGGGATTCACCCTCCACTTT. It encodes CASGRGRGGVGFTLHF.

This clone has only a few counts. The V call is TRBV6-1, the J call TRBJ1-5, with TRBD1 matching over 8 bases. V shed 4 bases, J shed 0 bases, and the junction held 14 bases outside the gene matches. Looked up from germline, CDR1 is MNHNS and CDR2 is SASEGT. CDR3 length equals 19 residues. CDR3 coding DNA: TGTGCCAGCAGTGCACGAAAAGACAGGGGTCGAAATAGCAATCAGCCCCAGCATTTT. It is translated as CASSARKDRGRNSNQPQHF.

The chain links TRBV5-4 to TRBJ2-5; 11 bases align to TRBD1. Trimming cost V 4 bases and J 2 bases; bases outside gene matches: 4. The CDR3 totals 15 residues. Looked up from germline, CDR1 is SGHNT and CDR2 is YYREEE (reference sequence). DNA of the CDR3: TGTGCCAGCAGCCGGACAGGGGGCCTTCAAGAGACCCAGTACTTC. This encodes CASSRTGGLQETQYF.

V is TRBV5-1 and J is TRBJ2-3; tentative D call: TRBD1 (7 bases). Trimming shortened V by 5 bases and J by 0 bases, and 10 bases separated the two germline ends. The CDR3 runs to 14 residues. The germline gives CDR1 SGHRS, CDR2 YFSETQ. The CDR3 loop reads CASREGASTDTQYF. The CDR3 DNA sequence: TGCGCCAGCAGGGAGGGGGCTAGCACAGATACGCAGTATTTT.

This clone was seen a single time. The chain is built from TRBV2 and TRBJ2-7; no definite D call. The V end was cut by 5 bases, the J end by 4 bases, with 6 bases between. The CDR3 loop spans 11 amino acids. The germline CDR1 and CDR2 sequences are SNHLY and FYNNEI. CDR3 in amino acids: CASSPEYEQYF. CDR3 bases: TGTGCCAGCAGTCCCGAGTACGAGCAGTACTTC.

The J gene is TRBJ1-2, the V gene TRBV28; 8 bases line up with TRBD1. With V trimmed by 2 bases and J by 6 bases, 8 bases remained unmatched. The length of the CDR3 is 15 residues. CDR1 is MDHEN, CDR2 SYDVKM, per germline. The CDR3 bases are TGTGCCAGCAGTTTAGCGGACAGGGCGGGTGATGGCTACACCTTC. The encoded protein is CASSLADRAGDGYTF.

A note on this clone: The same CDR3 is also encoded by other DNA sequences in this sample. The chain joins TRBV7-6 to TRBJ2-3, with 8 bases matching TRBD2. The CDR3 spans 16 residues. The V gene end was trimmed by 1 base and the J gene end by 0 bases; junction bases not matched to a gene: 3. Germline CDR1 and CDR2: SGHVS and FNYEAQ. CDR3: CASSLGSGGSTDTQYF. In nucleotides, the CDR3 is TGTGCCAGCAGCTTAGGTTCGGGGGGGAGCACAGATACGCAGTATTTT.

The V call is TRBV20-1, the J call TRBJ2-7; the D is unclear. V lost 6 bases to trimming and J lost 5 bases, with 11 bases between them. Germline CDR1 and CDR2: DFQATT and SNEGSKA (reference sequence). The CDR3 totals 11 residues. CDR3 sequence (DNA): TGCAGTGCACAGAGAGCCAACGAGCAGTACTTC. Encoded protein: CSAQRANEQYF.

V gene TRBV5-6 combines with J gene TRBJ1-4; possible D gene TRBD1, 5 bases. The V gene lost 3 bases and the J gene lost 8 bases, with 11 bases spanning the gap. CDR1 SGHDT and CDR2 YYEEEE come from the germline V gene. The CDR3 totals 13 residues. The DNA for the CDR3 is TGTGCCAGCAGCTCGGGACGGGGGGAAAAACTGTTTTTT. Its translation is CASSSGRGEKLFF.

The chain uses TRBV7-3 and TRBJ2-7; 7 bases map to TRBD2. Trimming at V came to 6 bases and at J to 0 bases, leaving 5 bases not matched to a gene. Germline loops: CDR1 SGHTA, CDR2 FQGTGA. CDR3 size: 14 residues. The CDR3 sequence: CASSRGGSSYEQYF. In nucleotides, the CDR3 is TGTGCCAGCAGTCGGGGAGGGAGCTCCTACGAGCAGTACTTC.

CDR3 sequence: CAISGKSGQASSYNEQFF. The CDR3 region has the DNA TGTGCCATCAGTGGGAAAAGCGGACAGGCGAGCTCCTACAATGAGCAGTTCTTC. The V gene is TRBV10-3, the J gene TRBJ2-1; TRBD1 agrees at 7 bases. Trimming took 4 bases from V and 0 from J; bases not matched to a gene: 12. Germline V gene lookup returns CDR1 ENHRY and CDR2 SYGVKD. This CDR3 contains 18 residues.

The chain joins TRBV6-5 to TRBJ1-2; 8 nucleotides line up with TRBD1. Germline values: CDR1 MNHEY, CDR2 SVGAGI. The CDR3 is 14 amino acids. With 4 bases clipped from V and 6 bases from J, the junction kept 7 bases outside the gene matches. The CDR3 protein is CASSSPRQGNGYTF. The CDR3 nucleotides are TGTGCCAGCAGTTCCCCCCGACAGGGGAATGGCTACACCTTC.

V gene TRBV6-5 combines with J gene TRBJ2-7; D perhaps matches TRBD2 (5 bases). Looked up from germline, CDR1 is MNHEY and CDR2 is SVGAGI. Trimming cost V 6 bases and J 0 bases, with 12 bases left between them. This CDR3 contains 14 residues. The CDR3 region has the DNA TGTGCCAGCAGGGCGCGGGCCCGCTCCTACGAGCAGTACTTC. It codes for CASRARARSYEQYF.

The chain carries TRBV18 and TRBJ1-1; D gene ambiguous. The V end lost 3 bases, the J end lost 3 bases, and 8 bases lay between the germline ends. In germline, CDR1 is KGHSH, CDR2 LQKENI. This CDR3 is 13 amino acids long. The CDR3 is CASSPSRDTEAFF. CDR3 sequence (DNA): TGTGCCAGCTCACCCTCCCGGGACACTGAAGCTTTCTTT.

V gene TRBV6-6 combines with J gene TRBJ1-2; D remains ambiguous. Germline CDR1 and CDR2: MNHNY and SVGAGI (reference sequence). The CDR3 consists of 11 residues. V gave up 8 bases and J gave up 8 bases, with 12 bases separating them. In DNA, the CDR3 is TGTGCCAGCCTTGAGGGCGGAGGCTACACCTTC. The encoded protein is CASLEGGGYTF.

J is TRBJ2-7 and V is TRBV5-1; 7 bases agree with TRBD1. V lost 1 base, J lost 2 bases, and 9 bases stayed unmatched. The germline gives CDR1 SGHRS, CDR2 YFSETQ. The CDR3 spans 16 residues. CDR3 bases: TGCGCCAGCAGCTTGTCGAGACAGGGTCTCGCCTACGAGCAGTACTTC. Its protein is CASSLSRQGLAYEQYF.

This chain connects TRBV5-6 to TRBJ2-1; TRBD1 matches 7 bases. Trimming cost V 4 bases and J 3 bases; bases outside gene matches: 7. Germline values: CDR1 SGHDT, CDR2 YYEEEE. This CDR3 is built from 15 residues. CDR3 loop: CASSKTGSRYNEQFF. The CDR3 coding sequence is TGTGCCAGCAGCAAGACAGGGAGTCGCTACAATGAGCAGTTCTTC.

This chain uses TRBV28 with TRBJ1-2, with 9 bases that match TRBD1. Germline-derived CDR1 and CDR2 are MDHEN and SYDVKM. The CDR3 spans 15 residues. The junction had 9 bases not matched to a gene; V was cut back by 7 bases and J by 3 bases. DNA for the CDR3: TGTGCCAGCACTTCCAGGGGACAGGGATACTATGGCTACACCTTC. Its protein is CASTSRGQGYYGYTF.